This T cell receptor (beta chain) is drawn from a study of blood T cell repertoires in COVID-19. Study at large: Sites across the United States, Italy and Spain contributed samples from acute and convalescent COVID-19. From T cells, B-cell-depleted T cells, or PBMCs came the material, which was cDNA or gDNA.

V dropped 5 bases and J dropped 1; count of bases not matched to a gene: 17. The CDR3 sequence is 18 residues long. CDR1 is SGHTA and CDR2 is FQGNSA in the germline V gene. Per the original methods: Amplification of reference gene primers was used by the study to estimate nucleated cell counts. Clones were read by immunoSEQ multiplex PCR, and TCRdb kept only the in-frame ones, dropping some. V, J and clone size derive from that table, while D and trimming were established from the DNA sequence. The table records about 48,000 clones, approximately 85% of them present only once. Sequenced material: peripheral blood. The origin of this receptor is a human donor in a cohort sampled during active COVID-19. The donor label of this sample is uncertain. V usage is TRBV7-2 and J usage is TRBJ2-7, with 7 bases matching TRBD1. The CDR3 DNA reads TGTGCCAGCAGCCAGAGAGGGGGCCTGTTGTGGCGTTCCTACGAGCAGTACTTC. Translation: CASSQRGGLLWRSYEQYF. The variable domain in full, with the rest retrieved from reference TRBV7-2 and TRBJ2-7, is GAGVSQSPSNKVTEKGKDVELRCDPISGHTALYWYRQSLGQGLEFLIYFQGNSAPDKSGLPSDRFSAERTGGSVSTLTIQRTQQEDSAVYLCASSQRGGLLWRSYEQYFGPGTRLTVT.